The present T cell receptor beta chain was sequenced within a study of T-cell reconstitution after alpha-beta-depleted transplantation in children. The library targeted TCRbeta and was prepared with unique molecular identifiers. TCRdb re-called the PCR reads through MiXCR, storing one row per CDR3 protein. The sample lists around 580,000 distinct CDR3 sequences, 20% to 25% seen once, with over 12% in the top ten. This clonotype occurred a few times. Germline V lookup: CDR1 MNHEY, CDR2 SVGAGI. The germline V and J ends were trimmed by 7 bases and 14 bases, with 13 bases remaining between them. The CDR3 consists of 10 residues.

The TCR comes from a boy in the first two years of life who had a stem cell transplant for acute myeloid leukemia, so the T cells may come from the graft donor. Sample: PBMCs, mostly from graft donor cells, taken 360 days after TCRalphabeta/CD19-depleted stem cell transplant. This chain links TRBV6-5 with TRBJ2-3; the D is unclear. CDR3 protein: CASTFSYAYF. The CDR3 DNA sequence: TGTGCCAGCACGTTTTCCTATGCGTATTTT.